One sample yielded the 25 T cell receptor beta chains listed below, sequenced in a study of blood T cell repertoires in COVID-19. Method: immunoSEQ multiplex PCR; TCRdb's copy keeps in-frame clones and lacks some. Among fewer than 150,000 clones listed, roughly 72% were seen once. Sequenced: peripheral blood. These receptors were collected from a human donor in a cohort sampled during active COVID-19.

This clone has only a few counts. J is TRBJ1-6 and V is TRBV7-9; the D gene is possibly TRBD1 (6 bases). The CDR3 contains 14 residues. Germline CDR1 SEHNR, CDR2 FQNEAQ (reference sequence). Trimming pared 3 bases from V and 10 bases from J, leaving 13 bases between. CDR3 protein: CASSFEPGVSPLHF. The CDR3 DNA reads TGTGCCAGCAGCTTTGAGCCAGGGGTGTCACCCCTCCACTTT.

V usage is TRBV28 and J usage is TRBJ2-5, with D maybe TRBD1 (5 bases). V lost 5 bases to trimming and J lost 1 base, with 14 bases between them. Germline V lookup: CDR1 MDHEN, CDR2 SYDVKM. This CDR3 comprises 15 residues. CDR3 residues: CASSQLQGPQETQYF. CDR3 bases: TGTGCCAGCAGTCAACTCCAGGGCCCCCAAGAGACCCAGTACTTC.

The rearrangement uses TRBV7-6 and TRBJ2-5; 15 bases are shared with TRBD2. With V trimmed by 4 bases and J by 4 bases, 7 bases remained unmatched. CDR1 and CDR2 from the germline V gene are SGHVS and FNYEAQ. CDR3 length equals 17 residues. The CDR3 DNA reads TGTGCCAGCAGCTCAAGGACTAGCGGGGGGGCAAGAGAGACCCAGTACTTC. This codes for CASSSRTSGGARETQYF.

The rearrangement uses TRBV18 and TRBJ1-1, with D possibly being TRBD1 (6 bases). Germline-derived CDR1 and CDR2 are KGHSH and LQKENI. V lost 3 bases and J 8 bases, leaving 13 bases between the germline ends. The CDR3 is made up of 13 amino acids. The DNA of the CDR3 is TGTGCCAGCTCACCGACCGCGGGGGCCGAAGCTTTCTTT. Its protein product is CASSPTAGAEAFF.

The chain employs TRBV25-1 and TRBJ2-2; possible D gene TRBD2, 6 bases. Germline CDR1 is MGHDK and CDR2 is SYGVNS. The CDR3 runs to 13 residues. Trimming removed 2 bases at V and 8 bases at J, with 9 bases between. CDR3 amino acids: CASSEAGTGELFF. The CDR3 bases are TGTGCCAGCAGTGAAGCGGGAACGGGGGAGCTGTTTTTT.

The CDR3 here is CATSNGQGVQPQHF. CDR3 sequence (DNA): TGTGCCACCAGCAACGGACAGGGGGTCCAGCCCCAGCATTTT. The chain employs TRBV15 and TRBJ1-5, with 10 positions matching TRBD1. The V gene end was trimmed by 4 bases and the J gene end by 7 bases; junction bases not matched to a gene: 4. CDR1 is LNHNV and CDR2 is YYDKDF in the germline V gene (reference sequence). CDR3 length equals 14 residues.

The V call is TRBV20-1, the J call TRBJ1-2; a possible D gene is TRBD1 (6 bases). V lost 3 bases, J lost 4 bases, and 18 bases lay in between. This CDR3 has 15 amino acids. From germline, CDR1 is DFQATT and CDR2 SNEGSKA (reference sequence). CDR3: CSASRQAEVGYGYTF. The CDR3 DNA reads TGCAGTGCTAGTCGACAGGCGGAGGTTGGCTATGGCTACACCTTC.

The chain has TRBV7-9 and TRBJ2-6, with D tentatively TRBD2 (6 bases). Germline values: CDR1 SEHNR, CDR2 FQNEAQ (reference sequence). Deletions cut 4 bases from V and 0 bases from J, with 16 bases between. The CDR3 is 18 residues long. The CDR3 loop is CASSYGRGLSSGANVLTF. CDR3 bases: TGTGCCAGCAGCTACGGGCGGGGATTAAGCTCTGGGGCCAACGTCCTGACTTTC.

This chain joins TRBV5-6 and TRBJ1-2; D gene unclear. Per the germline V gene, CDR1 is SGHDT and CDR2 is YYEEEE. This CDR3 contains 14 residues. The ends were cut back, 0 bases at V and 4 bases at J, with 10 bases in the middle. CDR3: CASSLAEAGYGYTF. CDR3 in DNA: TGTGCCAGCAGCTTGGCGGAAGCGGGCTATGGCTACACCTTC.

CDR3 sequence (DNA): TGCGCCAGCAGCTTCCGTACTAGCGGGCTCTACGAGCAGTACTTC. Protein sequence: CASSFRTSGLYEQYF. The gene calls are TRBV4-1 and TRBJ2-7, with TRBD2 matching 9 bases. Trimming took 5 bases from V and 3 from J; bases not matched to a gene: 8. Germline CDR1 reads MGHRA; CDR2 reads YSYEKL. The CDR3 length is 15 residues.

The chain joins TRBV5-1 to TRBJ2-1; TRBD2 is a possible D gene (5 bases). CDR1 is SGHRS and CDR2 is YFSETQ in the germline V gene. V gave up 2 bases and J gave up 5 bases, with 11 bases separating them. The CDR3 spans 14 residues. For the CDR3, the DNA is TGCGCCAGCAGCTTTATGCTAGCTAACAATGAGCAGTTCTTC. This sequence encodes CASSFMLANNEQFF.

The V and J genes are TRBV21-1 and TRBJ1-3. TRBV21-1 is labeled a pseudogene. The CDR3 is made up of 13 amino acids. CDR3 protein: CASSNGGTDTIYF. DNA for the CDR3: TGTGCCAGCAGCAATGGGGGGACGGACACCATATATTTT.

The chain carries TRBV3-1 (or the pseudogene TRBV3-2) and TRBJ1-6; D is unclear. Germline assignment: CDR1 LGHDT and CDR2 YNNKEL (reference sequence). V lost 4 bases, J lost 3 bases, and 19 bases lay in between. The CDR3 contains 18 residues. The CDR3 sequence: CASSRAAPGEGYNSPLHF. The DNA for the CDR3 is TGTGCCAGCAGCCGGGCCGCCCCCGGGGAAGGCTATAATTCACCCCTCCACTTT.

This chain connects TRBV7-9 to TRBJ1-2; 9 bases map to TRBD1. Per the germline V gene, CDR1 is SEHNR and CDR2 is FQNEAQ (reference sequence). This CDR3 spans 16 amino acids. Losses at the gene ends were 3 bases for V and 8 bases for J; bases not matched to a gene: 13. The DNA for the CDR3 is TGTGCCAGCAGCTTTGGGGGACAGGGAAGAGGTCGAGGCTACACCTTC. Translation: CASSFGGQGRGRGYTF.

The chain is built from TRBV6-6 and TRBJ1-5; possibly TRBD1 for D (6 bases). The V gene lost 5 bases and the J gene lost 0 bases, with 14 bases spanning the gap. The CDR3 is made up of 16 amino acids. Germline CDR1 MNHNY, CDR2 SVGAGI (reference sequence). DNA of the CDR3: TGTGCCAGCAGTGCCCCGGGAGGGGGTAGCAATCAGCCCCAGCATTTT. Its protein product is CASSAPGGGSNQPQHF.

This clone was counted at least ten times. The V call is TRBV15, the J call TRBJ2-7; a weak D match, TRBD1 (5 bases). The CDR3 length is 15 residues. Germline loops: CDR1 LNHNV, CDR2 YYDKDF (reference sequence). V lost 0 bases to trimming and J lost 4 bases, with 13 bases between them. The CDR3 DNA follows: TGTGCCACCAGCAGAGAGGTACATGGGGCTTACGAGCAGTACTTC. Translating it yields CATSREVHGAYEQYF.

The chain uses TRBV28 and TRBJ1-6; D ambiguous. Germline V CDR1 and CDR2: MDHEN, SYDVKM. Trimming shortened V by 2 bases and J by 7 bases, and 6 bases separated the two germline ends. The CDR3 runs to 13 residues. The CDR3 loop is CASSLVRNSPLHF. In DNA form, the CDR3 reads TGTGCCAGCAGTTTAGTCAGAAATTCACCCCTCCACTTT. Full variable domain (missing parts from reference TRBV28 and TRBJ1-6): DVKVTQSSRYLVKRTGEKVFLECVQDMDHENMFWYRQDPGLGLRLIYFSYDVKMKEKGDIPEGYSVSREKKERFSLILESASTNQTSMYLCASSLVRNSPLHFGNGTRLTVT.

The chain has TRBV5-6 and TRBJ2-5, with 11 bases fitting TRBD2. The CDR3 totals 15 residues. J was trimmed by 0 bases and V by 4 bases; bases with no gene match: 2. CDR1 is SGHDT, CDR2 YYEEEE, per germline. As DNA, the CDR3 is TGTGCCAGCAGCCCACTAGCGGGGGACCAAGAGACCCAGTACTTC. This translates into CASSPLAGDQETQYF. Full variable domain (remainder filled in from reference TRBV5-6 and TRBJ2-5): DAGVTQSPTHLIKTRGQQVTLRCSPKSGHDTVSWYQQALGQGPQFIFQYYEEEERQRGNFPDRFSGHQFPNYSSELNVNALLLGDSALYLCASSPLAGDQETQYFGPGTRLLVL.

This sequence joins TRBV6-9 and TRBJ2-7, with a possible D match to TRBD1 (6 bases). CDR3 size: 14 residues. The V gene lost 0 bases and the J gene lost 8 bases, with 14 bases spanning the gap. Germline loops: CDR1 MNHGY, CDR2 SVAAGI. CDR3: CASSYSGGLRKQYF. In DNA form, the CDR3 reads TGTGCCAGCAGTTATTCAGGGGGTCTTAGGAAGCAGTACTTC.

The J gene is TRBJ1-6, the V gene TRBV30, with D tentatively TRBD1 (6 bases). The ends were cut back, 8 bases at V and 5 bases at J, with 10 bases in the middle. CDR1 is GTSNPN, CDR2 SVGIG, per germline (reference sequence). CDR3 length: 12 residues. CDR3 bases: TGTGCCCGAAAGGGGGATAATTCACCCCTCCACTTT. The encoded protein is CARKGDNSPLHF.

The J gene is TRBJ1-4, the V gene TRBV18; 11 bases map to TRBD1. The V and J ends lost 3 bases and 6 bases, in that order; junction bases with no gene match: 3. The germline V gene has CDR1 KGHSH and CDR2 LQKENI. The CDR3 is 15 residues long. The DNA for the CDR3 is TGTGCCAGCTCACCTGGGACAGGGGGAGATGAAAAACTGTTTTTT. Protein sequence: CASSPGTGGDEKLFF.

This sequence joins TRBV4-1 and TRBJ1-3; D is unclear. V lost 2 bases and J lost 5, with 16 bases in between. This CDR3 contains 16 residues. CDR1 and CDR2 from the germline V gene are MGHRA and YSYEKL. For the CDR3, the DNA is TGCGCCAGCAGCCAACCCACCCACGGTTTCCGAAACACCATATATTTT. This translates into CASSQPTHGFRNTIYF.

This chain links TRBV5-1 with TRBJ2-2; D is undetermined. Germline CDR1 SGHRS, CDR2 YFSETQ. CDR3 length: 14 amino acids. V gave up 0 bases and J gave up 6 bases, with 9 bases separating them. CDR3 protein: CASSLAAVPGELFF. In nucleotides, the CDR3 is TGCGCCAGCAGCTTGGCGGCGGTTCCCGGGGAGCTGTTTTTT.

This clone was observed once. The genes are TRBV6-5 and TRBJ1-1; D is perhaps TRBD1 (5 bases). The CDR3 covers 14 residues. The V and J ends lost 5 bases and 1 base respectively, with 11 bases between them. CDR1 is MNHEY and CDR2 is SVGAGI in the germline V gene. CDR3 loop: CASSHRGENTEAFF. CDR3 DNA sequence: TGTGCCAGCAGTCACCGGGGGGAGAACACTGAAGCTTTCTTT.

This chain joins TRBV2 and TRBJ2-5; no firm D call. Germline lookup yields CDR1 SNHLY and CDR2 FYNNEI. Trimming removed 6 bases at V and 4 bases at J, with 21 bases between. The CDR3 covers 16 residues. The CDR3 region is CASSPLTLPQSETQYF. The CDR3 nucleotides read TGTGCCAGCAGCCCCCTTACATTACCCCAGTCAGAGACCCAGTACTTC.